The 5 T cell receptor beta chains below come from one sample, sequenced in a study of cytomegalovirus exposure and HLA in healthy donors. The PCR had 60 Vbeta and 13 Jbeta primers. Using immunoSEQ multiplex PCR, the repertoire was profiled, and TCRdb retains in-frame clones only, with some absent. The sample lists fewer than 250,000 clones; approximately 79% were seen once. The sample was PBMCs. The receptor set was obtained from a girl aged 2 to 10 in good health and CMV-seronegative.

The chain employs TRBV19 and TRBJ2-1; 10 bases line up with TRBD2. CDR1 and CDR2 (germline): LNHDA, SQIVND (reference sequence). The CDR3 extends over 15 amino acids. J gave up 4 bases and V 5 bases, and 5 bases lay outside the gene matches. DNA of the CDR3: TGTGCCAGTAGTTCCGGGACTAGCGTGTACAATGAGCAGTTCTTC. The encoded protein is CASSSGTSVYNEQFF.

CDR3 coding DNA: TGTGCCAGCAGACGTTTAGGGGAGACAGGGAGGTATGGCTACACCTTC. This translates into CASRRLGETGRYGYTF. The rearrangement uses TRBV27 and TRBJ1-2; TRBD1 matches 7 bases. Per the germline V gene, CDR1 is MNHEY and CDR2 is SMNVEV (reference sequence). The junction had 15 bases not matched to a gene; V was cut back by 6 bases and J by 5 bases. This CDR3 is built from 16 residues.

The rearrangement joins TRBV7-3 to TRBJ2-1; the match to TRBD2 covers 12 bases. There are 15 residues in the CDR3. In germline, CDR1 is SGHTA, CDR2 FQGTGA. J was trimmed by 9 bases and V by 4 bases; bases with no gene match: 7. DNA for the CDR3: TGTGCCAGCAGCTCTAGCGGGGGGGGATTTATTGAGCAGTTCTTC. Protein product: CASSSSGGGFIEQFF.

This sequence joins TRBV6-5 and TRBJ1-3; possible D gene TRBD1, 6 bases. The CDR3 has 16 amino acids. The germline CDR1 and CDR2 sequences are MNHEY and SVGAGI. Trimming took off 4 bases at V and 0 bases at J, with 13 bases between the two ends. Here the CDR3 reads CASSLGHPSSGNTIYF. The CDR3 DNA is TGTGCCAGCAGTTTGGGACACCCGAGCTCTGGAAACACCATATATTTT.

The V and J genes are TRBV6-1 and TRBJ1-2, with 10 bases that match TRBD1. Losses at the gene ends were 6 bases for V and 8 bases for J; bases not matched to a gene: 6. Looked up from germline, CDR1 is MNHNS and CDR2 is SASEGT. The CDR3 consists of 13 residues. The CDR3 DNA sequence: TGTGCCAGCAGGATGGACAGGGGGAGGGGCTACACCTTC. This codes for CASRMDRGRGYTF.